These 24 T cell receptor beta chains were all obtained from the same sample, sequenced in a study of cytomegalovirus exposure and HLA in healthy donors. Use of 60 Vbeta and 13 Jbeta primers characterized the PCR. Some clones are missing from TCRdb's copy, which holds only in-frame ones; the method was immunoSEQ multiplex PCR. The table includes about 120,000 clones, under 80% detected once. The sequenced material came from PBMCs. These TCRs come from a woman between 50 and 59 years old in good health and CMV-seropositive.

This chain connects TRBV30 to TRBJ2-3; possible D gene TRBD1, 6 bases. Germline V gene sequence: CDR1 GTSNPN, CDR2 SVGIG (reference sequence). The CDR3 spans 14 residues. Trimming shortened V by 3 bases and J by 2 bases, and 12 bases separated the two germline ends. Written as DNA, the CDR3 is TGTGCCTGGAGGAGCCAGGGGCACACAGATACGCAGTATTTT. Residues: CAWRSQGHTDTQYF. The full variable domain, in which reference TRBV30 and TRBJ2-3 provide the parts outside the CDR3, is SQTIHQWPATLVQPVGSPLSLECTVEGTSNPNLYWYRQAAGRGLQLLFYSVGIGQISSEVPQNLSASRPQDRQFILSSKKLLLSDSGFYLCAWRSQGHTDTQYFGPGTRLTVL.

The chain's CDR3 is CAMREASTDTQYF. The CDR3 nucleotides read TGTGCCATGCGGGAGGCTAGCACAGATACGCAGTATTTT. The gene calls are TRBV7-2 and TRBJ2-3; 8 bases are shared with TRBD2. Germline lookup yields CDR1 SGHTA and CDR2 FQGNSA. J gave up 0 bases and V 10 bases, and 3 bases lay outside the gene matches. This CDR3 contains 13 residues.

The V call is TRBV18, the J call TRBJ1-1; D gene uncertain. The length of the CDR3 is 14 residues. Germline assignment: CDR1 KGHSH and CDR2 LQKENI. Deletions cut 0 bases from V and 0 bases from J, with 5 bases between. The CDR3 nucleotides read TGTGCCAGCTCACCACCCACGGTGAACACTGAAGCTTTCTTT. Its protein product is CASSPPTVNTEAFF.

This clone was seen a few times. The chain has TRBV27 and TRBJ2-5, with D hard to call. V lost 6 bases, J lost 5 bases, and 10 bases lay in between. The CDR3 extends over 12 amino acids. Germline loops: CDR1 MNHEY, CDR2 SMNVEV (reference sequence). The CDR3 region has the DNA TGTGCCAGCAGGAGCGCTTTCGAGACCCAGTACTTC. Its protein product is CASRSAFETQYF.

This chain links TRBV28 with TRBJ1-6; 9 nucleotides line up with TRBD1. Looked up from germline, CDR1 is MDHEN and CDR2 is SYDVKM. V was clipped by 4 bases and J by 4 bases; unmatched bases: 2. This CDR3 spans 15 amino acids. CDR3 in amino acids: CASSSDRGYNSPLHF. DNA for the CDR3: TGTGCCAGCAGTTCCGACAGGGGGTATAATTCACCCCTCCACTTT.

This sequence joins TRBV5-1 and TRBJ1-2; no reliable D call. The CDR3 has 14 amino acids. V lost 4 bases and J lost 8, with 18 bases in between. Germline values: CDR1 SGHRS, CDR2 YFSETQ. CDR3 in DNA: TGCGCCAGCAGCGGAGCTTATAGAATGGAAGGCTACACCTTC. Translated: CASSGAYRMEGYTF.

This chain links TRBV5-5 with TRBJ2-5, with TRBD2 matching 9 bases. Germline CDR1 reads SGHKS; CDR2 reads YYEKEE (reference sequence). The CDR3 has 16 residues. Germline trimming cut 0 bases from V and 1 base from J; bases unmatched to any gene: 4. DNA of the CDR3: TGTGCCAGCAGCTTGGTAGGAGCGGGGGGCCAAGAGACCCAGTACTTC. Translating it yields CASSLVGAGGQETQYF.

The sample holds a few counts of this clone. The rearrangement links TRBV6-5 to TRBJ1-1; 8 bases are shared with TRBD1. Germline CDR1 is MNHEY and CDR2 is SVGAGI. J was trimmed by 0 bases and V by 8 bases; bases with no gene match: 8. This CDR3 has 15 residues. The CDR3 nucleotides read TGTGCCAGCTCGGGACAGGTCGACATGAACACTGAAGCTTTCTTT. It codes for CASSGQVDMNTEAFF.

The chain recombines TRBV5-6 with TRBJ2-5; perhaps TRBD1 as D (6 bases). V dropped 4 bases and J dropped 0 bases, with 10 bases sitting between them. CDR1 and CDR2 (germline): SGHDT, YYEEEE. CDR3 length equals 14 residues. The CDR3 nucleotides are TGTGCCAGCAGCCTCGGGACACACCAAGAGACCCAGTACTTC. This encodes CASSLGTHQETQYF.

This clone was picked up one time. The CDR3 coding sequence is TGTGCCAGCAGCCGCGACAGGAGCCAGTACTATGGCTACACCTTC. Protein: CASSRDRSQYYGYTF. This chain joins TRBV2 and TRBJ1-2, with D perhaps matching TRBD1 (6 bases). Germline V gene sequence: CDR1 SNHLY, CDR2 FYNNEI. V lost 6 bases and J 3 bases, leaving 17 bases between the germline ends. The CDR3 runs to 15 residues.

The V and J genes are TRBV27 and TRBJ1-3, with D unresolved. Germline V lookup: CDR1 MNHEY, CDR2 SMNVEV (reference sequence). Trimming cost V 6 bases and J 0 bases, with 6 bases left between them. The CDR3 contains 13 residues. In nucleotides, the CDR3 is TGTGCCAGCAGGGCCCTCTCTGGAAACACCATATATTTT. This codes for CASRALSGNTIYF.

The chain joins TRBV6-1 to TRBJ1-5; possibly TRBD1 for D (6 bases). This CDR3 comprises 16 residues. CDR1 and CDR2 (germline): MNHNS, SASEGT. V was cut by 2 bases and J by 1 base, with 12 bases left in between. CDR3 sequence reads: CASSESGRGSNQPQHF. CDR3 sequence (DNA): TGTGCCAGCAGTGAATCTGGCAGGGGAAGCAATCAGCCCCAGCATTTT.

The count of this clone is one. The DNA for the CDR3 is TGTGCCATCAGTGAGACGGCCGGGGAGACCCAGTACTTC. Translation: CAISETAGETQYF. V is TRBV10-3 and J is TRBJ2-5; no firm D call. V was cut by 2 bases and J by 5 bases, with 9 bases left in between. The length of the CDR3 is 13 residues. Germline V gene lookup returns CDR1 ENHRY and CDR2 SYGVKD.

This clone was seen more than once but under ten times. V is TRBV19 and J is TRBJ1-6; perhaps TRBD1 as D (6 bases). Germline V CDR1 and CDR2: LNHDA, SQIVND (reference sequence). This CDR3 has 13 amino acids. The V end was cut by 5 bases, the J end by 11 bases, with 13 bases between. CDR3 DNA: TGTGCCAGTAGTGTGGGGACAACGGCACCCCTCCACTTT. Translated, it gives CASSVGTTAPLHF.

The genes are TRBV19 and TRBJ1-1; D is possibly TRBD1 (6 bases). The CDR3 has 12 residues. V lost 6 bases, J lost 7 bases, and 12 bases lay in between. Germline CDR1 is LNHDA and CDR2 is SQIVND (reference sequence). The CDR3 loop reads CASSTDRYEAFF. The CDR3, as DNA: TGTGCCAGTAGCACCGACAGGTATGAAGCTTTCTTT. The variable domain in full, completed from reference TRBV19 and TRBJ1-1, reads DGGITQSPKYLFRKEGQNVTLSCEQNLNHDAMYWYRQDPGQGLRLIYYSQIVNDFQKGDIAEGYSVSREKKESFPLTVTSAQKNPTAFYLCASSTDRYEAFFGQGTRLTVV.

V usage is TRBV9 and J usage is TRBJ1-1; the match to TRBD1 covers 7 bases. In germline, CDR1 is SGDLS, CDR2 YYNGEE. V shed 4 bases, J shed 3 bases, and the junction held 6 bases outside the gene matches. The CDR3 spans 14 residues. This CDR3 reads CASSTRDRDTEAFF. The CDR3 DNA is TGTGCCAGCAGCACACGAGACAGGGACACTGAAGCTTTCTTT.

The V gene is TRBV7-8, the J gene TRBJ2-7, with D possibly TRBD2 on 5 matching bases. The germline gives CDR1 SGHVS, CDR2 FQNEAQ. CDR3 size: 14 residues. Between the trimmed V and J ends, which lost 0 bases and 6 bases, there was a span of 12 bases. CDR3 bases: TGTGCCAGCAGCTTAGCAGGGAGCGTGAGCGAGCAGTACTTC. Translated: CASSLAGSVSEQYF. The full variable domain, in which reference TRBV7-8 and TRBJ2-7 provide the parts outside the CDR3, is GAGVSQSPRYKVAKRGQDVALRCDPISGHVSLFWYQQALGQGPEFLTYFQNEAQLDKSGLPSDRFFAERPEGSVSTLKIQRTQQEDSAVYLCASSLAGSVSEQYFGPGTRLTVT.

CDR3 in amino acids: CASSTSPGRNTEAFF. In nucleotides, the CDR3 is TGTGCCAGTAGTACAAGCCCAGGGCGGAACACTGAAGCTTTCTTT. J is TRBJ1-1 and V is TRBV19; a weak D match, TRBD1 (5 bases). The germline V gene has CDR1 LNHDA and CDR2 SQIVND (reference sequence). The CDR3 runs to 15 residues. Trimming stripped 4 bases from V and 1 base from J, with 13 bases between. Full variable domain (rest looked up from reference TRBV19 and TRBJ1-1): DGGITQSPKYLFRKEGQNVTLSCEQNLNHDAMYWYRQDPGQGLRLIYYSQIVNDFQKGDIAEGYSVSREKKESFPLTVTSAQKNPTAFYLCASSTSPGRNTEAFFGQGTRLTVV.

This clone appeared a few times. The gene calls are TRBV19 and TRBJ1-5; 10 bases agree with TRBD1. Germline V gene data show CDR1 as LNHDA and CDR2 as SQIVND (reference sequence). This CDR3 region has 15 residues. The trim removed 3 bases at V and 6 bases at J, leaving 5 bases unmatched. CDR3 in amino acids: CASSIGDRGPQPQHF. The CDR3, as DNA: TGTGCCAGTAGTATCGGGGACAGGGGCCCTCAGCCCCAGCATTTT.

The rearrangement joins TRBV5-6 to TRBJ1-2; 7 bases match TRBD1. The V gene's germline CDR1 is SGHDT and CDR2 YYEEEE. J lost 2 bases, V lost 4 bases, and 8 bases had no gene match. This CDR3 contains 15 residues. In nucleotides, the CDR3 is TGTGCCAGCAGCCCCGGAGGGGGCGGAAACTATGGCTACACCTTC. Amino acids: CASSPGGGGNYGYTF.

The J gene is TRBJ2-1, the V gene TRBV15; TRBD2 agrees at 9 bases. Germline loops: CDR1 LNHNV, CDR2 YYDKDF (reference sequence). The CDR3 is 17 residues long. With 3 bases clipped from V and 0 bases from J, the junction kept 6 bases outside the gene matches. For the CDR3, the DNA is TGTGCCACCAGCAGGGAACTAGCGGGTCACTCCTACAATGAGCAGTTCTTC. It specifies CATSRELAGHSYNEQFF. The entire variable domain, with the rest obtained from reference TRBV15 and TRBJ2-1, is as follows: DAMVIQNPRYQVTQFGKPVTLSCSQTLNHNVMYWYQQKSSQAPKLLFHYYDKDFNNEADTPDNFQSRRPNTSFCFLDIRSPGLGDTAMYLCATSRELAGHSYNEQFFGPGTRLTVL.

V usage is TRBV5-1 and J usage is TRBJ1-1, with TRBD1 matching over 9 bases. Germline lookup yields CDR1 SGHRS and CDR2 YFSETQ. CDR3 length: 15 amino acids. Trimming cost V 3 bases and J 0 bases; bases outside gene matches: 3. The CDR3 nucleotides are TGCGCCAGCAGCTCCGGACAGGGGATGAACACTGAAGCTTTCTTT. It encodes CASSSGQGMNTEAFF.

The rearrangement joins TRBV13 to TRBJ2-7; 7 bases match TRBD1. Trimming cost V 5 bases and J 0 bases; bases outside gene matches: 7. Germline assignment: CDR1 PRHDT and CDR2 FYEKMQ (reference sequence). The CDR3 sequence is 15 residues long. The CDR3, as DNA: TGTGCCAGCAGCCTAACAGGGGTCGTCTCCTACGAGCAGTACTTC. This encodes CASSLTGVVSYEQYF.

The genes are TRBV30 and TRBJ1-3; D is perhaps TRBD1 (6 bases). V lost 7 bases and J 2 bases, leaving 12 bases between the germline ends. CDR1 and CDR2 (germline): GTSNPN, SVGIG (reference sequence). This CDR3 has 13 amino acids. CDR3 region: CALHRDPGNTIYF. The DNA for the CDR3 is TGTGCCTTACACAGGGACCCTGGAAACACCATATATTTT.